The text below deals with one TCR beta chain. Its target antigen remains unknown. Nothing much larger sits one base from this clone, and base qualities are not available. The library was generated by 5' RACE. Sequencer: Illumina HiSeq 2500. A second roughly 7 to 12 cycle PCR used a sample-barcoded 5' primer and a J-beta primer mix. Each TCR beta cDNA molecule received a unique molecular identifier from a template-switch 5' adaptor carrying 12 random nucleotides. Each sample yielded at least 2.5 million CDR3-containing paired-end reads. All of the RNA was converted into first-strand cDNA using the Mint cDNA synthesis kit, with a TRBC-specific oligonucleotide serving as the primer. Following uracil-DNA glycosylase treatment, all cDNA underwent a first 18-cycle PCR with the universal primers M1SS and BC2_uni_R. The source study handled its data this way. For normalization, 1 million high-quality reads, each with a distinct molecular identifier, were randomly selected from each sample. Reads with shared molecular identifiers were discarded instead of being binned into consensus sequences. CDR3 identification, clonotype clustering and error correction used MiTCR with a Q25 quality threshold and the strictest error-elimination algorithm. A nonparametric unseen species model using Euler transformation provided a lower-bound estimate of total TCR beta diversity. Using fastp trimming at Q25 and MiXCR clonotype assembly, TCRdb reanalyzed the public sequencing data and kept in-frame beta chains. Identical CDR3 protein sequences are pooled into one entry, listed with their most common genes and DNA. The V and J calls and clone size come from TCRdb's table, not from the authors' own analysis. The sample table holds 1 million to 1.2 million distinct CDR3 sequences, of which 35% to 40% were seen once. The ten largest clonotypes hold around 14% of the sample.

The CDR3 covers 12 residues, taking in both the cysteine and the phenylalanine. CDR3 DNA only is kept here, 36 bases in frame from base 1. CDR1 is given as LGHDT and CDR2 as YNNKEL, both from the germline V gene (reference sequence). V is pared back by 0 bases and J by 11 bases, with 10 bases lying between the germline termini. The sample belongs to a study of blood T cells in healthy people across ages (dated by TCRdb to about 2015). Study-wide context: In model experiments, template switching captured about one uniquely barcoded TCR beta cDNA molecule for every two T cells. To track age-related changes in TCR beta repertoire diversity, the study relied on deep sequencing normalized with unique cDNA molecular identifiers. The donors were divided into four age groups: young (average around 17 years), middle-aged (approximately 39), aged (about 56) and long-lived (roughly 86). To avoid experimental bias, donors of different ages were distributed randomly across sequencing lanes. For two donors (one aged 18 to 30 and one aged 80 or older), the study analyzed two additional independent replicas of 1 million unique cDNA reads from the same blood draw.

What the authors observed across the whole study: Observed TCR beta diversity per million T cells fell roughly linearly with age, and a significant reduction was already apparent by age around 40. Because profiling used bulk unsorted PBMCs, naive and antigen-experienced compartments could not be compared conclusively. The percentage of naive T cells measured by flow cytometry correlated strongly with observed TCR beta diversity. Compared with the aged group, the long-lived group had more naive CD4+ T cells, fewer expanded clones and increased TCR diversity, suggesting age selection. Estimates of total diversity from one million sequenced T cells were regarded as lower bounds and underestimates. Because donor CMV infection status was unknown, age-related changes in expanded clonotypes were potentially confounded.

The donors were 40 or so Caucasian individuals from Russia, aged about 6 to 95 years, who were systemically healthy. Approximately 9.3 milliliters of peripheral blood were collected from each donor into EDTA-treated Vacutainer tubes. PBMCs were isolated by Ficoll-Paque density-gradient centrifugation, with at least 6 million obtained per sample. Trizol reagent was used to extract total RNA from the PBMCs, yielding at least 5 micrograms per sample. For every donor, flow cytometry on a PBMC aliquot measured the percentage of naive CD45RAhigh/CD27high T cells. This receptor was identified in a young man in good health. Sequenced input: blood. Recombination linked TRBV3-1 to TRBJ2-5, with no confident D gene call. The DNA sequence is given as TGTGCCAGCAGCCAAGATATACAAGGGCAGTACTTC. This gives the protein CASSQDIQGQYF.